The 3 T cell receptor beta chains below come from one sample, sequenced in a study of blood T cell repertoires in COVID-19. Assay: immunoSEQ multiplex PCR; the TCRdb copy retains only in-frame clones and omits some. The sample has fewer than 350,000 clones; 81% are singletons. The sequenced sample was peripheral blood. The receptors were gathered from a woman aged 55-70 years with active or convalescent COVID-19.

The rearrangement uses TRBV3-1 (or the pseudogene TRBV3-2) and TRBJ2-3; 8 bases align to TRBD2. Losses at the gene ends were 4 bases for V and 0 bases for J; bases not matched to a gene: 6. The CDR3 loop spans 16 amino acids. The germline V gene has CDR1 LGHDT and CDR2 YNNKEL (reference sequence). In DNA form, the CDR3 reads TGTGCCAGCAGCCCTGTAGCGGGGTCTAGCACAGATACGCAGTATTTT. It codes for CASSPVAGSSTDTQYF.

The chain is built from TRBV19 and TRBJ1-6; TRBD1 agrees at 7 bases. The CDR3 runs 16 residues. The germline CDR1 and CDR2 sequences are LNHDA and SQIVND (reference sequence). J gave up 0 bases and V 9 bases, and 8 bases lay outside the gene matches. The CDR3 DNA reads as TGTGCCAGCCGCGGCGGGACAGCCTCCTATAATTCACCCCTCCACTTT. Its protein is CASRGGTASYNSPLHF.

V gene TRBV7-3 combines with J gene TRBJ2-2, with TRBD1 as a possible D gene (5 bases). The CDR3 spans 15 residues. Germline-derived CDR1 and CDR2 are SGHTA and FQGTGA. V shed 5 bases and J shed 1 base, with 11 bases lying between them. The CDR3 spells CASSPWTRNTGELFF. CDR3 nucleotide sequence: TGTGCCAGCAGCCCCTGGACAAGGAACACCGGGGAGCTGTTTTTT.